The rows below give T cell receptor beta chains drawn from one sample of a study of shared clonotypes between healthy human individuals. Libraries were prepared by immunoSEQ multiplex PCR; TCRdb keeps only in-frame clonotypes and omits some of them. The table shows 2,500,000 or so clones, with less than 95% occurring only once. Source material: naive CD4+ T cells from PBMCs. These TCRs come from a man in his late teens or twenties in good health. Some clones in this sample may be carry-over from other donors' samples. The CDR3 runs from the conserved cysteine through the conserved F or W. Fields, in order: D gene, clone size, V gene, J gene, CDR3 DNA, CDR3 protein. D genes are given only for firm matches. Size is stated for part of the rows, as once, few or many counts, or as a class when the clone is expanded.

D: .; size: once; V: TRBV28; J: TRBJ1-2; DNA: TGTGCCAGCAGACCTACAGGGCAGCATGGCTACACCTTC; CDR3: CASRPTGQHGYTF
D: .; size: .; V: TRBV6-5; J: TRBJ2-1; DNA: TGTGCCAGCAGACCTAGGAGACACAATGAGCAGTTCTTC; CDR3: CASRPRRHNEQFF
D: TRBD1; size: .; V: TRBV11-2; J: TRBJ2-1; DNA: TGTGCCAGCAGCGACAAGACAGGGAACTACAATGAGCAGTTCTTC; CDR3: CASSDKTGNYNEQFF
D: .; size: .; V: TRBV29-1; J: TRBJ1-5; DNA: TGCAGCGTTGGAGGAGATAGCAATCAGCCCCAGCATTTT; CDR3: CSVGGDSNQPQHF
D: .; size: .; V: TRBV6-1; J: TRBJ1-2; DNA: TGTGCCAGCAGCGAAGGTGGCTCCGGTGGCTACACCTTC; CDR3: CASSEGGSGGYTF
D: TRBD2; size: .; V: TRBV5-1; J: TRBJ2-1; DNA: TGCGCCAGCAGCTCCCTGGCGGGAGTGGGGTACAATGAGCAGTTCTTC; CDR3: CASSSLAGVGYNEQFF
D: .; size: .; V: TRBV7-9; J: TRBJ1-1; DNA: TGTGCCAGCAGCTATCGTGGGGGGGCGTTGGCGAAGCACACTGAAGCTTTCTTT; CDR3: CASSYRGGALAKHTEAFF
D: .; size: once; V: TRBV28; J: TRBJ1-2; DNA: TGTGCCAGCAGTTTAGCCAGGGGCGGCTACACCTTC; CDR3: CASSLARGGYTF
D: TRBD1; size: .; V: TRBV4-2; J: TRBJ1-3; DNA: TGTGCCAGCAGCCAGGAGGGGGCGCGGACAGGGGGAAACACCATATATTTT; CDR3: CASSQEGARTGGNTIYF
D: .; size: .; V: TRBV11-3; J: TRBJ2-3; DNA: TGTGCCAGCAGCTTAGGGGCGAGCGGGCCCACAGATACGCAGTATTTT; CDR3: CASSLGASGPTDTQYF
D: .; size: .; V: TRBV11-3; J: TRBJ2-2; DNA: TGTGCCAGCAGCGATACAGGGATGGGCACCGGGGAGCTGTTTTTT; CDR3: CASSDTGMGTGELFF
D: .; size: .; V: TRBV5-1; J: TRBJ2-2; DNA: TGCGCCAGCAGCTTGGGATTCGGGGCGAACACCGGGGAGCTGTTTTTT; CDR3: CASSLGFGANTGELFF
D: .; size: once; V: TRBV5-1; J: TRBJ2-3; DNA: TGCGCCAGCAGCTTGGGTCAGTACAGCACAGATACGCAGTATTTT; CDR3: CASSLGQYSTDTQYF
D: .; size: .; V: TRBV10-2; J: TRBJ2-5; DNA: TGCGCCAGCAGTACCCTAGCGTACAAAGAGACCCAGTACTTC; CDR3: CASSTLAYKETQYF
D: TRBD1; size: .; V: TRBV5-1; J: TRBJ1-5; DNA: TGCGCCAGCAGGCCCGGACAGGGCGGGAATCAGCCCCAGCATTTT; CDR3: CASRPGQGGNQPQHF
D: .; size: .; V: TRBV5-1; J: TRBJ2-7; DNA: TGCGCCAGCAGCTTAACTGGATTTTCCTACGAGCAGTACTTC; CDR3: CASSLTGFSYEQYF
D: TRBD1; size: .; V: TRBV27; J: TRBJ2-7; DNA: TGTGCCAGCAGTCTGGACAGGGGTTCGTCGCAGTACTTC; CDR3: CASSLDRGSSQYF
D: TRBD2; size: .; V: TRBV5-1; J: TRBJ2-3; DNA: TGCGCCAGCGGATCCGGGACTAGCGGCCCCGTGCATACGCAGTATTTT; CDR3: CASGSGTSGPVHTQYF
D: TRBD1; size: once; V: TRBV6-1; J: TRBJ1-5; DNA: TGTGCCAGCAGTAGGGACAGGCCCCCTCAGCCCCAGCATTTT; CDR3: CASSRDRPPQPQHF
D: TRBD1; size: .; V: TRBV14; J: TRBJ2-1; DNA: TGTGCCAGCAGCCAAGGACAGGGGGCTAAGTATGAGCAGTTCTTC; CDR3: CASSQGQGAKYEQFF
D: TRBD1; size: .; V: TRBV9; J: TRBJ2-1; DNA: TGTGCCAGCAGCGTAGTGGGACAGGACTACAATGAGCAGTTCTTC; CDR3: CASSVVGQDYNEQFF
D: .; size: .; V: TRBV5-1; J: TRBJ1-1; DNA: TGCGCCAGCAGCTTGGTTCCGAACACTGAAGCTTTCTTT; CDR3: CASSLVPNTEAFF
D: TRBD1; size: .; V: TRBV5-8; J: TRBJ1-1; DNA: TGTGCCAGCAGCGAAAGACAGGGCTTGAACACTGAAGCTTTCTTT; CDR3: CASSERQGLNTEAFF
D: .; size: .; V: TRBV5-6; J: TRBJ2-7; DNA: TGTGCCAGCAGCCGGAGGCCGACCGTGCGGTACGAGCAGTACTTC; CDR3: CASSRRPTVRYEQYF
D: .; size: .; V: TRBV25-1; J: TRBJ2-7; DNA: TGTGCCAGCAGTGAATCGGCAACATTCTACGAGCAGTACTTC; CDR3: CASSESATFYEQYF
D: .; size: .; V: TRBV5-1; J: TRBJ2-5; DNA: TGCGCCAGCAGCCCGGGGCCGTACCAAGAGACCCAGTACTTC; CDR3: CASSPGPYQETQYF
D: .; size: .; V: TRBV11-2; J: TRBJ1-6; DNA: TGTGCCAGCAGCTTACGACCCGCCGGAGATTCACCCCTCCACTTT; CDR3: CASSLRPAGDSPLHF
D: .; size: .; V: TRBV25-1; J: TRBJ2-2; DNA: TGTGCCAGCAGTGTATACAGAGAGAACACCGGGGAGCTGTTTTTT; CDR3: CASSVYRENTGELFF
D: .; size: .; V: TRBV4-1; J: TRBJ1-5; DNA: TGCGCCAGCAGCCACCTCAATCAGCCCCAGCATTTT; CDR3: CASSHLNQPQHF
D: TRBD1; size: .; V: TRBV7-6; J: TRBJ1-3; DNA: TGTGCCAGCAGCTTAGCTCGACAGGGGTGGGATGGAAACACCATATATTTT; CDR3: CASSLARQGWDGNTIYF
D: TRBD2; size: .; V: TRBV6-1; J: TRBJ2-3; DNA: TGTGCCAGCAGTGAAGAGGCGGGAGTCGGCACAGATACGCAGTATTTT; CDR3: CASSEEAGVGTDTQYF
D: .; size: .; V: TRBV7-9; J: TRBJ2-1; DNA: TGTGCCAGCAGCTTTGAGGACCGGAATGAGCAGTTCTTC; CDR3: CASSFEDRNEQFF
D: .; size: .; V: TRBV11-2; J: TRBJ2-1; DNA: TGTGCCAGCCAGACACGGGCGAAAAGTAATGAGCAGTTCTTC; CDR3: CASQTRAKSNEQFF
D: .; size: .; V: TRBV5-6; J: TRBJ1-2; DNA: TGTGCTAGCAGCCCGTCCCGTAACTATGGCTACACCTTC; CDR3: CASSPSRNYGYTF
D: .; size: .; V: TRBV5-4; J: TRBJ2-7; DNA: TGTGCCAGCACCCAACAAGGGGCCTACGAGCAGTACTTC; CDR3: CASTQQGAYEQYF
D: .; size: .; V: TRBV2; J: TRBJ1-3; DNA: TGTGCCAGCAGCGCAAGACTTCTCAGCTCTGGAAACACCATATATTTT; CDR3: CASSARLLSSGNTIYF
D: .; size: .; V: TRBV5-4; J: TRBJ1-1; DNA: TGTGCCAGCAGCTTGGGGGGGGCCGCCCCGGGGGCGAACACTGAAGCTTTCTTT; CDR3: CASSLGGAAPGANTEAFF
D: TRBD2; size: .; V: TRBV5-1; J: TRBJ2-7; DNA: TGCGCCAGCAGCCCCGGGACTAGCGGGAGTAAGCAGTACTTC; CDR3: CASSPGTSGSKQYF
D: .; size: .; V: TRBV2; J: TRBJ2-5; DNA: TGTGCCAGCAGCCGGTTTGAGACCCAGTACTTC; CDR3: CASSRFETQYF
D: TRBD1; size: many; V: TRBV6-6; J: TRBJ2-1; DNA: TGTGCCAGCATGGGACAGGGGGGTGGTGAGCAGTTCTTC; CDR3: CASMGQGGGEQFF
D: .; size: .; V: TRBV14; J: TRBJ2-7; DNA: TGTGCCAGCAGCCAAGGTGTCTGGTATTACGAGCAGTACTTC; CDR3: CASSQGVWYYEQYF
D: TRBD2; size: .; V: TRBV28; J: TRBJ2-5; DNA: TGTGCCAGCAGTCCCCGACTAGCGGGATTCCAAGAGACCCAGTACTTC; CDR3: CASSPRLAGFQETQYF